Given below is one T cell receptor beta chain in context. The gene symbols are mouse symbols. The read gets to within 1 residue of the CDR3 end, and the germline J gene fills in the rest. This record belongs to a study of tissue T cells after allogeneic stem cell transplantation. Only in-frame clones appear in the TCRdb table, and some are missing; sequencing was by immunoSEQ multiplex PCR. The sample includes some 4,000 clones, 50% of them seen just once. The CDR3 covers 12 residues. Trimming pared 5 bases from V and 3 bases from J, leaving 8 bases between. Germline V CDR1 and CDR2: LGHDT, YNNKQL (reference sequence). Documented time point: mouse harvest day 7 after allogeneic transplant. The graft held 10^6 splenic CD5+ T cells and 10^7 T-cell-depleted bone marrow cells.

The sequence was collected from a female BALB/c mouse given C57BL/6 T cells with graft-versus-host disease after an allogeneic hematopoietic cell transplant. Input material: lymph node tissue. This chain joins TRBV4 and TRBJ2-7; perhaps TRBD1 as D (6 bases). Here the CDR3 reads CASSRTVYEQYF. The DNA read from the CDR3 is TGTGCCAGCAGCAGGACAGTCTATGAACAGTAC.